These T cell receptor beta chains were read from a single sample in a study of T cells in Graves' hyperthyroidism and ophthalmopathy. In TCRdb, the multiplex PCR reads were re-called with MiXCR into one record per CDR3 protein. The table lists around 500,000 distinct CDR3 sequences, around 13% of them singletons. The sequencing input was blood. The receptors were gathered from a woman aged 40 to 50 with Graves' hyperthyroidism. The CDR3 runs from the conserved cysteine through the conserved F or W. The order of the fields is CDR3 protein, CDR3 DNA, D gene, clone size, J gene, V gene. A D gene is named only where the DNA matches it firmly. A clone size is listed for some rows: how often the clone was seen (once, few, many), or a class if it is expanded.

CASSSPPRPRDHAYEQYF TGTGCCAGCAGCTCCCCACCACGTCCCCGAGATCATGCGTACGAGCAGTACTTC . few TRBJ2-7 TRBV7-3
CASSAGLTGGRTEAFF TGTGCCAGCAGCGCGGGTCTAACAGGGGGTAGAACTGAAGCTTTCTTT TRBD1 . TRBJ1-1 TRBV7-9
CASPGQANTEAFF TGCGCCAGCCCCGGACAGGCGAACACTGAAGCTTTCTTT TRBD1 . TRBJ1-1 TRBV5-1
CASSFGLAGGRDNEQFF TGTGCCAGCAGTTTTGGACTAGCGGGAGGGCGGGACAATGAGCAGTTCTTC TRBD2 many TRBJ2-1 TRBV28
CASSWTESGYTF TGTGCCAGCAGCTGGACAGAATCCGGCTACACCTTC . few TRBJ1-2 TRBV5-6
CASSRNSGRTNEQFF TGTGCCAGCAGTCGGAACAGCGGCAGAACCAATGAGCAGTTCTTC . many TRBJ2-1 TRBV6-1
CASSLREGGHNEQFF TGTGCCAGCAGTTTAAGAGAGGGGGGTCATAATGAGCAGTTCTTC . . TRBJ2-1 TRBV28
CSARDPGQGSTYNSPLHF TGCAGTGCTAGAGATCCGGGGCAGGGAAGCACCTATAATTCACCCCTCCACTTT . many TRBJ1-6 TRBV20-1
CASSGLITDTQYF TGTGCCAGCAGCGGGCTGATCACAGATACGCAGTATTTT . many TRBJ2-3 TRBV28
CASGEGTGFVGTEAFF TGTGCCAGCGGGGAAGGGACAGGGTTTGTAGGAACTGAAGCTTTCTTT TRBD1 . TRBJ1-1 TRBV28
CASSLEPDYNEQFF TGTGCCAGCAGCTTAGAACCGGATTACAATGAGCAGTTCTTC . few TRBJ2-1 TRBV7-9
CASSEEGLAGVPYNEQFF TGTGCCAGCAGTGAAGAGGGGCTAGCGGGAGTCCCCTACAATGAGCAGTTCTTC TRBD2 many TRBJ2-1 TRBV6-1
CASHSGASYNEQFF TGTGCCAGCCACTCAGGGGCCTCCTACAATGAGCAGTTCTTC . . TRBJ2-1 TRBV6-1
CASSERSSYNEQFF TGTGCCAGCAGTGAGCGATCCTCCTACAATGAGCAGTTCTTC . many TRBJ2-1 TRBV6-1
CASSLDGRELFF TGTGCCAGCAGCCTTGACGGCCGGGAGCTGTTTTTT . many TRBJ2-2 TRBV28